This record concerns one TCR beta chain sequence. High-throughput TCR beta sequencing covered peripheral CD8+ and CD4+ T cells. Relapsing-remitting disease, either stable or active, was present in the treatment-naive patients who were the multiple sclerosis controls. Random hexamers primed reverse transcription of about 0.5 to 1 ug RNA. By means of immunoSEQ multiplex PCR, TCR beta CDR3 spanning 54 Vbeta and 13 Jbeta underwent amplification. TCRdb ran MiXCR on the immunoSEQ multiplex PCR reads and lists one entry per CDR3 protein. Of some 300,000 distinct CDR3 sequences in the sample, about 89% were seen once. The data originate from a study of CD8 T cells in Susac syndrome. This CDR3 region has 14 residues. Germline V lookup: CDR1 SGHDT, CDR2 YYEEEE. V was cut by 3 bases and J by 2 bases, with 12 bases left in between.

The sequenced material came from CD8+ T cells from PBMCs. The sequence was collected from a human donor with multiple sclerosis. The chain links TRBV5-6 to TRBJ2-7, with D hard to call. The CDR3 is CASSSGSSAYEQYF. CDR3 DNA sequence: TGTGCCAGCAGCTCGGGCAGTAGTGCCTACGAGCAGTACTTC.